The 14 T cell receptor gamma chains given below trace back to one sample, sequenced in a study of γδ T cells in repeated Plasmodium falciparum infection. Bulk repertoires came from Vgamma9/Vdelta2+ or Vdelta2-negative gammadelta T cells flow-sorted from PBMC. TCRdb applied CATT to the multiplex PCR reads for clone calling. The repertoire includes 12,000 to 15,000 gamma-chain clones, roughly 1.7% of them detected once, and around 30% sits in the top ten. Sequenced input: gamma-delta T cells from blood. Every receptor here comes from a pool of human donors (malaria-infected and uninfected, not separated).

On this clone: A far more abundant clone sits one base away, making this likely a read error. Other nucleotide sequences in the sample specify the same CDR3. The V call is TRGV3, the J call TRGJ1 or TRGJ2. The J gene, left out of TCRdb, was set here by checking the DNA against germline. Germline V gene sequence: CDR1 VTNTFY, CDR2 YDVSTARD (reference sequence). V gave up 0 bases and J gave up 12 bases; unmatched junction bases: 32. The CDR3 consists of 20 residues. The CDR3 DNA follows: TGTGCCACCTGGGACAGGCCTTATTGGTCGCCTCATATATCCCCTCTAGGGAAACTCTTT. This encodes CATWDRPYWSPHISPLGKLF.

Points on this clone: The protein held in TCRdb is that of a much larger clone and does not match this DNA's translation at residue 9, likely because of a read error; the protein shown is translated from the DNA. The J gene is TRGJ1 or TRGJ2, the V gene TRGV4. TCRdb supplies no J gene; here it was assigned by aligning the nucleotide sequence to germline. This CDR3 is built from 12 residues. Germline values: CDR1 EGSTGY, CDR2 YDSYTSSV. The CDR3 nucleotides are TGTGCCACCTGGGATGGGCTTTATGAGAAACTCTTT. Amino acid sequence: CATWDGLYEKLF.

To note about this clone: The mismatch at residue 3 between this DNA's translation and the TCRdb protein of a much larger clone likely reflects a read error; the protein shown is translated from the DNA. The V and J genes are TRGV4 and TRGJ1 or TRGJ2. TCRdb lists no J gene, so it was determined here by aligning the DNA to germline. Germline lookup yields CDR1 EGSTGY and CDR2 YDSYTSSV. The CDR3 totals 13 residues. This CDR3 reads CAPWDGPYYKKLF. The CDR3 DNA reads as TGTGCCCCCTGGGATGGGCCATATTATAAGAAACTCTTT.

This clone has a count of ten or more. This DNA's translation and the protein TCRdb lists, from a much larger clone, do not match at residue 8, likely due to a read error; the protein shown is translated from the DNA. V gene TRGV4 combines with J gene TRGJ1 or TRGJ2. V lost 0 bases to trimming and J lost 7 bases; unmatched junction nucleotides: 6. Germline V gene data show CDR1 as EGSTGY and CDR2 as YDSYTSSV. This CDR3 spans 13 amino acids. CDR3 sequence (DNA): TGTGCCACCTGGGATGGGCCAGGGTATAAGAAACTCTTT. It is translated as CATWDGPGYKKLF.

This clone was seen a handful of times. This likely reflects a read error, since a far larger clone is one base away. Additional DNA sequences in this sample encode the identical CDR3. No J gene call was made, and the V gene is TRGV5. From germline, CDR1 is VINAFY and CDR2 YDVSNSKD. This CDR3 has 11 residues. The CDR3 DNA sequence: TGTGCCACCTGGGACAGCGCTAAGAAGCTCTTT. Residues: CATWDSAKKLF.

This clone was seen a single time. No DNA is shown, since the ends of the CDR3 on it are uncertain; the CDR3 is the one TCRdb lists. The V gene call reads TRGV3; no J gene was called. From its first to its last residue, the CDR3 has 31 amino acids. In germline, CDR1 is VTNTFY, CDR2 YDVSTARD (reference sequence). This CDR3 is CATWGGVAIRNSLAVEQHLLSQVSIGRIQHF.

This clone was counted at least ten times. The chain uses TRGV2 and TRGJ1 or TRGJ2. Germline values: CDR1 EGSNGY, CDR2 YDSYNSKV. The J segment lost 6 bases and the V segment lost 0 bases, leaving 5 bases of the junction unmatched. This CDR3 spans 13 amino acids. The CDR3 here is CATWDGLGYKKLF. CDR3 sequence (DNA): TGTGCCACCTGGGACGGGCTTGGTTATAAGAAACTCTTT.

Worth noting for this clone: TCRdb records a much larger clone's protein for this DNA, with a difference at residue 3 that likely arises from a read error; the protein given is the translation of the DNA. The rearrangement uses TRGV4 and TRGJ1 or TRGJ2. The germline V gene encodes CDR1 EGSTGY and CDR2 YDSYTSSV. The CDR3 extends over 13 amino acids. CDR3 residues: CAIWDRKNYKKLF. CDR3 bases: TGTGCCATCTGGGATAGAAAGAATTATAAGAAACTCTTT.

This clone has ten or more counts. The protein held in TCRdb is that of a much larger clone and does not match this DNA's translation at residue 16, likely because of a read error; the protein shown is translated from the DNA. The CDR3 here is CATWDGTPLMATGWFRIF. The CDR3 DNA reads as TGTGCCACCTGGGATGGTACTCCTTTAATGGCCACTGGTTGGTTCAGGATATTT. V gene TRGV4 combines with J gene TRGJP1. The CDR3 contains 18 residues. The germline CDR1 and CDR2 sequences are EGSTGY and YDSYTSSV.

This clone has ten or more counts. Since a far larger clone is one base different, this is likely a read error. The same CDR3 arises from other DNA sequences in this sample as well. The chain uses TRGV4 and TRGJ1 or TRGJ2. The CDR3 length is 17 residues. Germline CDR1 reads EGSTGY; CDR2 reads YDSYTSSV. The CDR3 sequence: CATSEVSKSENYYKKLF. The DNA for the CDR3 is TGTGCCACCTCGGAAGTGAGTAAGAGCGAGAATTATTACAAGAAACTCTTT.

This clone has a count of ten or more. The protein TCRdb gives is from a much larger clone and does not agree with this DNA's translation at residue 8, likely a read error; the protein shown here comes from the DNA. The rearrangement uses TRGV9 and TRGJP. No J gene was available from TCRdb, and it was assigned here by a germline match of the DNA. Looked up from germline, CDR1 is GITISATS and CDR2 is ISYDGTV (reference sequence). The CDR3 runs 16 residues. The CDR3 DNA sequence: TGTGCCTTGTGGGAAGAGCAAGGGTTGGGCAAAAAAATCAAGGTATTT. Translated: CALWEEQGLGKKIKVF.

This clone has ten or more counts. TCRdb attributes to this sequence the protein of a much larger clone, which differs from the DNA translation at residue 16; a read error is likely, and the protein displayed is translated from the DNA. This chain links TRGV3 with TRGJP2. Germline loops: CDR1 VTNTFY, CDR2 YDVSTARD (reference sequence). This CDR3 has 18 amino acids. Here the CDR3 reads CATWDRPLGPWSDWIRTF. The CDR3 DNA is TGTGCCACCTGGGACAGGCCATTAGGCCCCTGGAGTGATTGGATCAGGACGTTT.

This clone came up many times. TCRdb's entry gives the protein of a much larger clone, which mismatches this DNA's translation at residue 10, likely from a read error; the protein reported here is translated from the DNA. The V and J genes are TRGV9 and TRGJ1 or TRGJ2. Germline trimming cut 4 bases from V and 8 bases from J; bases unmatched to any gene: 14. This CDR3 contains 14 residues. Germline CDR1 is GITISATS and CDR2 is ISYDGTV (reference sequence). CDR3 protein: CALWDPIFYHKKLF. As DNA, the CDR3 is TGTGCCTTGTGGGACCCAATTTTCTATCATAAGAAACTCTTT.

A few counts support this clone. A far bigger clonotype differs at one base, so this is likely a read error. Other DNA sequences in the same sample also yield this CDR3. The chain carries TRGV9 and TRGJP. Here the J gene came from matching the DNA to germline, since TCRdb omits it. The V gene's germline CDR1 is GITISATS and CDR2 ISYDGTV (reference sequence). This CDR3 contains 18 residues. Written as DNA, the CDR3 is TGCGCCTTGTGGGAGCCCCGCCATGGAGAGTTGGGCAAAAAAATCAAGGTATTT. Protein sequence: CALWEPRHGELGKKIKVF.